The clone carrying this T cell receptor (beta chain) has only a few counts. This record comes from a study of control samples from healthy donors and cancer patients. Profiling relied on immunoSEQ multiplex PCR, and the TCRdb table lists in-frame clones only, not all of them. The table lists about 89,000 clones, more than 70% of them singletons. Trimming at V came to 1 base and at J to 6 bases, leaving 5 bases not matched to a gene. The germline gives CDR1 LNHDA, CDR2 SQIVND (reference sequence). The length of the CDR3 is 15 residues. This sequence was found in a woman in her thirties or forties in good health. The V and J genes are TRBV19 and TRBJ1-5, with 8 positions matching TRBD1. Source material: blood. Here the CDR3 DNA reads TGTGCCAGTAGTATAGTTCAGGGGGCGGTTCAGCCCCAGCATTTT. Protein: CASSIVQGAVQPQHF. The variable domain in full, completed from reference TRBV19 and TRBJ1-5, reads DGGITQSPKYLFRKEGQNVTLSCEQNLNHDAMYWYRQDPGQGLRLIYYSQIVNDFQKGDIAEGYSVSREKKESFPLTVTSAQKNPTAFYLCASSIVQGAVQPQHFGDGTRLSIL.